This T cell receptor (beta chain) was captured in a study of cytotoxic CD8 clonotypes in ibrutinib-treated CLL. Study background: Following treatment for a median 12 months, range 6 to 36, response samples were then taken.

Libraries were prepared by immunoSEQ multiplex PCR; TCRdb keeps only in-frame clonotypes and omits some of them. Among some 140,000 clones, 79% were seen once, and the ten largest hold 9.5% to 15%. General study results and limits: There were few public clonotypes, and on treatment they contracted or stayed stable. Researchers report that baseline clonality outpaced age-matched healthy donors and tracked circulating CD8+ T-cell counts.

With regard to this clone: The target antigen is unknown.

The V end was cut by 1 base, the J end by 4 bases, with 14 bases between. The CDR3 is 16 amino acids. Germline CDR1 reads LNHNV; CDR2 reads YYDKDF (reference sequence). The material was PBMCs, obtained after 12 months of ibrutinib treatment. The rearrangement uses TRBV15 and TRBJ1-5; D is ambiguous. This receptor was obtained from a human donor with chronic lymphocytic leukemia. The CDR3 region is CATSRGPLQSNQPQHF. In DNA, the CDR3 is TGTGCCACCAGCAGAGGCCCTTTACAGTCGAATCAGCCCCAGCATTTT. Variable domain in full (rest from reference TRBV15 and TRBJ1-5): DAMVIQNPRYQVTQFGKPVTLSCSQTLNHNVMYWYQQKSSQAPKLLFHYYDKDFNNEADTPDNFQSRRPNTSFCFLDIRSPGLGDTAMYLCATSRGPLQSNQPQHFGDGTRLSIL.